These 5 T cell receptor beta chains share one sample of origin, sequenced in a study of tumor-infiltrating lymphocytes in primary liver carcinoma. Making TCR beta cDNA involved around 500 ng total RNA and a constant-region primer. Three nested multiplex PCR rounds, a slightly modified ARM-PCR, produced the libraries for TCR beta. Use of TRBV1-TRBV30 forward primers with a C-beta reverse primer characterized the first two PCR rounds, which lasted roughly 11 cycles each. Via MiXCR, TCRdb re-called the multiplex PCR reads, giving one row per CDR3 protein. The data show some 180,000 distinct CDR3 sequences, 50% to 75% seen once. The authors took blood RNA from unsorted whole blood and also extracted germline DNA. Sequencing was performed on peripheral blood. The receptors originated from a man aged 35 to 55 with primary liver carcinoma and hepatitis B virus infection.

Turning to this clonotype: One base away lies a much larger clone, so this may be a sequencing read error. V and J are TRBV29-1 and TRBJ2-5, with 7 bases fitting TRBD1. The CDR3 runs to 14 residues. The junction had 10 bases not matched to a gene; V was cut back by 4 bases and J by 5 bases. Germline V CDR1 and CDR2: SQVTM, ANQGSEA. The CDR3 region is CSVVRQGAGETQYF. The CDR3 nucleotides read TGCAGCGTTGTTAGACAGGGAGCCGGGGAGACCCAGTACTTC. Based on the CDR3 plus reference TRBV29-1 and TRBJ2-5, the full variable domain is SAVISQKPSRDICQRGTSLTIQCQVDSQVTMMFWYRQQPGQSLTLIATANQGSEATYESGFVIDKFPISRPNLTFSTLTVSNMSPEDSSIYLCSVVRQGAGETQYFGPGTRLLVL.

Concerning this clonotype itself: One end of the junction varies from germline; a read error may be responsible. The V call is TRBV6-1, the J call TRBJ1-3; TRBD1 is a possible D gene (5 bases). The CDR3 consists of 13 residues. Germline V gene sequence: CDR1 MNHNS, CDR2 SASEGT. The CDR3, as DNA: TGTGCTAGCAGGGAGACCTCTGGAAACACCATATATTTT. It translates to CASRETSGNTIYF.

For this clonotype: A junction boundary mismatches the germline segment, possibly from a read error. The genes are TRBV11-2 and TRBJ1-4; weak D call: TRBD1 (6 bases). This CDR3 has 14 amino acids. CDR1 SGHAT and CDR2 FQNNGV come from the germline V gene. CDR3 sequence: CVSCFGGPDEKLFF. CDR3 DNA: TGTGTCAGCTGCTTTGGGGGCCCCGATGAAAAACTGTTTTTT.

This clonotype was counted once. This may stem from a read error, because a much larger clone lies one nucleotide away. V and J are TRBV11-2 and TRBJ1-1, with 7 positions matching TRBD1. This CDR3 comprises 14 residues. Germline CDR1 is SGHAT and CDR2 is FQNNGV. The CDR3 here is CASKADRSNTGAFF. The DNA for the CDR3 is TGTGCCAGCAAAGCGGACAGGTCGAACACTGGAGCTTTCTTT.

This chain joins TRBV29-1 and TRBJ2-5; TRBD2 is a possible D gene (6 bases). Germline loops: CDR1 SQVTM, CDR2 ANQGSEA. Trimming took 8 bases from V and 6 from J, leaving 10 bases between them. The CDR3 extends over 10 amino acids. The CDR3: CSFREKTQYF. Here the CDR3 DNA reads TGCAGCTTTCGGGAGAAGACCCAGTACTTC.